Listed below are T cell receptor beta chains from one sample, sequenced in a study of cytomegalovirus exposure and HLA in healthy donors. Clones were read by immunoSEQ multiplex PCR, and TCRdb kept only the in-frame ones, dropping some. The sample lists about 98,000 clones; roughly 70% were seen once. The sequenced material came from PBMCs. These receptors all stem from a man between 45 and 60 years old in good health and CMV-seronegative. Each CDR3 is given with its conserved first and last residue. A D gene is named only where the DNA matches it firmly. Expanded clones are given a class, and other clones once, few, many or no size at all.

TRBV18	TRBJ2-5	NA	NA	CASSATGETQYF	TGTGCCAGCTCAGCGACCGGGGAGACCCAGTACTTC
TRBV9	TRBJ2-3	TRBD2	NA	CASSLRTSGGLDTQYF	TGTGCCAGCAGCTTAAGGACTAGCGGGGGGCTAGATACGCAGTATTTT
TRBV6-1	TRBJ1-6	NA	NA	CASSAPWAGLDYSPLHF	TGTGCCAGCAGTGCCCCGTGGGCAGGGTTGGATTATTCACCCCTCCACTTT
TRBV5-1	TRBJ2-7	TRBD2	few	CASSWTGLAGREQYF	TGCGCCAGCAGCTGGACGGGACTAGCGGGTCGCGAGCAGTACTTC
TRBV7-8	TRBJ1-4	TRBD1	NA	CASSPLGTDNEKLFF	TGTGCCAGCAGCCCCTTGGGGACAGATAATGAAAAACTGTTTTTT
TRBV7-2	TRBJ2-1	NA	NA	CASSLAQGMRNEQFF	TGTGCCAGCAGCTTAGCCCAGGGGATGAGAAATGAGCAGTTCTTC
TRBV6-5	TRBJ2-6	NA	NA	CASSYSGTGANVLTF	TGTGCCAGCAGTTACTCGGGGACAGGGGCCAACGTCCTGACTTTC
TRBV4-3	TRBJ1-1	NA	few	CASSQDPPVMNTEAFF	TGCGCCAGCAGCCAAGATCCCCCCGTTATGAACACTGAAGCTTTCTTT
TRBV6-7	TRBJ1-2	TRBD1	NA	CASSYPTDREEGYTF	TGTGCCAGCAGTTACCCCACCGACAGGGAGGAAGGCTACACCTTC
TRBV28	TRBJ2-5	TRBD1	NA	CASSRTRGTGYETQYF	TGTGCCAGCAGCCGCACCCGCGGGACAGGATATGAGACCCAGTACTTC
TRBV27	TRBJ2-5	NA	NA	CASSLGGSETQYF	TGTGCCAGCAGTTTAGGGGGGTCAGAGACCCAGTACTTC
TRBV19	TRBJ1-3	NA	NA	CASSPIRDTGNTIYF	TGTGCCAGTAGTCCCATCCGGGACACAGGAAACACCATATATTTT
TRBV28	TRBJ2-7	NA	NA	CASSPGQPTYEQYF	TGTGCCAGCAGTCCCGGACAGCCCACCTACGAGCAGTACTTC
TRBV4-1	TRBJ2-7	TRBD1	NA	CASSPWDSYEQYF	TGCGCCAGCAGCCCCTGGGACAGCTACGAGCAGTACTTC
TRBV6-6	TRBJ1-1	NA	NA	CACAGLTTEAFF	TGTGCCTGCGCAGGCCTCACGACTGAAGCTTTCTTT
TRBV30	TRBJ2-2	TRBD2	few	CAWSIYPGTSGGDNTGELFF	TGTGCCTGGAGTATATACCCCGGGACTAGCGGGGGGGATAACACCGGGGAGCTGTTTTTT
TRBV18	TRBJ2-7	NA	few	CASSPPRGGGEQYF	TGTGCCAGCTCACCACCCCGCGGCGGCGGCGAGCAGTACTTC
TRBV15	TRBJ2-5	TRBD1	NA	CATQFRGETQYF	TGTGCCACGCAATTCAGGGGGGAGACCCAGTACTTC
TRBV13	TRBJ2-3	NA	few	CASSSTGSPRTDTQYF	TGTGCCAGCAGCTCCACAGGGTCACCACGTACAGATACGCAGTATTTT
TRBV2	TRBJ2-1	NA	few	CASSEGPLLEQFF	TGTGCCAGCAGTGAGGGCCCATTGTTGGAGCAGTTCTTC
TRBV6-1	TRBJ1-2	NA	NA	CASSSPEEHENGYTF	TGTGCCAGCAGTTCCCCTGAGGAGCACGAAAATGGCTACACCTTC
TRBV4-1	TRBJ2-3	TRBD2	NA	CASSRSLAGGQADTQYF	TGCGCCAGCAGCCGATCACTAGCGGGGGGGCAGGCAGATACGCAGTATTTT
TRBV4-1	TRBJ2-2	TRBD1	once	CASSPTGMVSGELFF	TGCGCCAGCAGCCCGACAGGGATGGTTTCCGGGGAGCTGTTTTTT
TRBV11-1	TRBJ2-2	TRBD2	NA	CASSLRGLGLAGTGELFF	TGTGCCAGCAGCTTACGTGGATTAGGGCTAGCGGGGACCGGGGAGCTGTTTTTT
TRBV7-2	TRBJ2-7	NA	NA	CASSSGLLPYEQYF	TGTGCCAGCAGCTCGGGACTCCTCCCCTACGAGCAGTACTTC
TRBV27	TRBJ2-7	NA	NA	CASSKPVGSGSYEQYF	TGTGCCAGCAGTAAACCCGTCGGTAGCGGCTCGTACGAGCAGTACTTC
TRBV28	TRBJ2-1	TRBD1	NA	CASSSGQGAPNEQFF	TGTGCCAGCAGTTCGGGACAGGGGGCGCCCAATGAGCAGTTCTTC
TRBV19	TRBJ1-2	NA	NA	CASTPSRENYGYTF	TGTGCCAGTACCCCCTCCCGGGAGAACTATGGCTACACCTTC
TRBV5-4	TRBJ2-5	TRBD1	NA	CASSGNRGQETQYF	TGTGCCAGCAGCGGAAACAGGGGACAAGAGACCCAGTACTTC